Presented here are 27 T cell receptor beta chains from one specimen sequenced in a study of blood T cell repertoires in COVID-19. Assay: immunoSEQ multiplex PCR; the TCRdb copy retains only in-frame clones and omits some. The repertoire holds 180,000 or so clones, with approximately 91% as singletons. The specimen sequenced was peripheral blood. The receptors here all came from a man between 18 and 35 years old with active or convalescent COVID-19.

The CDR3 sequence is CASSHGTGYQPQHF. The DNA for the CDR3 is TGTGCCAGCAGCCACGGGACAGGGTATCAGCCCCAGCATTTT. The V gene is TRBV12-1, the J gene TRBJ1-5; TRBD1, the D gene given by the table, was not confirmed from the DNA. TRBV12-1 is noted as a pseudogene. The CDR3 runs to 14 residues.

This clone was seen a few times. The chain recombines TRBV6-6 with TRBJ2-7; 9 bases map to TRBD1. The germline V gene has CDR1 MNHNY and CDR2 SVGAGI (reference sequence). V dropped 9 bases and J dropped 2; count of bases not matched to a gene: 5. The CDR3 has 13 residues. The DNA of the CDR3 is TGTGCCAGTCTCCGGGACAGGGCCTACGAGCAGTACTTC. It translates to CASLRDRAYEQYF.

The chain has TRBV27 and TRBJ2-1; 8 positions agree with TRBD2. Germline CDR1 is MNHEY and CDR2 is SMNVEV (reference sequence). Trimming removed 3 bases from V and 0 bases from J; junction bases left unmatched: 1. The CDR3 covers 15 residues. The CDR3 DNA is TGTGCCAGCAGTTTTGCGGGAGGCTCCTACAATGAGCAGTTCTTC. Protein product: CASSFAGGSYNEQFF.

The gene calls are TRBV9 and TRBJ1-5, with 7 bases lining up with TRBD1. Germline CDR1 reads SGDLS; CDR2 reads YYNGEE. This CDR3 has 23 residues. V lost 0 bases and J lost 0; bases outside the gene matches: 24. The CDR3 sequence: CASSVATYPLWTLGQASNQPQHF. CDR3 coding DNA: TGTGCCAGCAGCGTAGCTACTTATCCGTTATGGACCCTAGGACAGGCTAGCAATCAGCCCCAGCATTTT. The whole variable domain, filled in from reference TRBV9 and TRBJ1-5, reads DSGVTQTPKHLITATGQRVTLRCSPRSGDLSVYWYQQSLDQGLQFLIQYYNGEERAKGNILERFSAQQFPDLHSELNLSSLELGDSALYFCASSVATYPLWTLGQASNQPQHFGDGTRLSIL.

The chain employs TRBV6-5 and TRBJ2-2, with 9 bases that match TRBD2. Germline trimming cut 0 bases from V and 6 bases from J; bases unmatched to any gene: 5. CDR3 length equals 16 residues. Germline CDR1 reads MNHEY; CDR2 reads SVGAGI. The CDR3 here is CASSYSGAGGAGELFF. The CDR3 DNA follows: TGTGCCAGCAGTTACTCTGGAGCGGGGGGTGCCGGGGAGCTGTTTTTT.

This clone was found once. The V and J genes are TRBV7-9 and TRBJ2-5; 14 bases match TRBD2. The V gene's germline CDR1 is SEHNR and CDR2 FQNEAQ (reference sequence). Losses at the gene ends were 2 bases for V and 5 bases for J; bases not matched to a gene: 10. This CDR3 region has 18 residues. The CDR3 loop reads CASSLFLGTSGGGETQYF. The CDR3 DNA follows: TGTGCCAGCAGCTTATTCCTTGGGACTAGCGGGGGCGGGGAGACCCAGTACTTC.

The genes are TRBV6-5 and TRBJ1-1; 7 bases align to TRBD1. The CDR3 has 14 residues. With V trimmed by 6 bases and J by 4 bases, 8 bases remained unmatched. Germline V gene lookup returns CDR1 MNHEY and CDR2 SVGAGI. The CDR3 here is CASRLTRGSTEAFF. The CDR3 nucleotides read TGTGCCAGCAGATTAACCAGGGGGAGCACTGAAGCTTTCTTT.

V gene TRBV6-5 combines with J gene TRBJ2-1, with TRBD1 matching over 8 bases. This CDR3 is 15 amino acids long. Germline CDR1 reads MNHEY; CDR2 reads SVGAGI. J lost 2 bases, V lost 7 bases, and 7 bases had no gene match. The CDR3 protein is CASNTGQDTYNEQFF. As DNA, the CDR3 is TGTGCCAGCAACACGGGACAGGACACCTACAATGAGCAGTTCTTC.

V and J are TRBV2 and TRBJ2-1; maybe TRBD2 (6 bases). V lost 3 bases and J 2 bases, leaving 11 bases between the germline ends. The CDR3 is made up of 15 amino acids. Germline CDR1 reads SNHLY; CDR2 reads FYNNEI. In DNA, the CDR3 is TGTGCCAGCAGTGATAGGAGGGATCCCTACAATGAGCAGTTCTTC. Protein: CASSDRRDPYNEQFF.

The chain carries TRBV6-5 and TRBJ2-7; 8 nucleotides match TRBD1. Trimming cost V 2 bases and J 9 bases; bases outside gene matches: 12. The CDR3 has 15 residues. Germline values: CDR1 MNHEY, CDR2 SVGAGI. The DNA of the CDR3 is TGTGCCAGCAGTTACGGTGTGACAGGGGCTAGAGGGCAGTACTTC. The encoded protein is CASSYGVTGARGQYF.

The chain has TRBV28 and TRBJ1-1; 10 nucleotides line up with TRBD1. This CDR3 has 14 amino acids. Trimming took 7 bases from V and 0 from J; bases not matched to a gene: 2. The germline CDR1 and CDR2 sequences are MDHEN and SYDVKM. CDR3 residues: CASMGTGVNTEAFF. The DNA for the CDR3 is TGTGCCAGCATGGGGACAGGGGTGAACACTGAAGCTTTCTTT.

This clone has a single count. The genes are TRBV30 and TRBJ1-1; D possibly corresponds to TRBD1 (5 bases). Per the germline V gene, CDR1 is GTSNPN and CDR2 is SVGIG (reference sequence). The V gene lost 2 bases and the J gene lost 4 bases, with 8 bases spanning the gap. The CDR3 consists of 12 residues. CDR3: CAWSWTSTEAFF. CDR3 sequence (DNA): TGTGCCTGGAGTTGGACAAGCACTGAAGCTTTCTTT.

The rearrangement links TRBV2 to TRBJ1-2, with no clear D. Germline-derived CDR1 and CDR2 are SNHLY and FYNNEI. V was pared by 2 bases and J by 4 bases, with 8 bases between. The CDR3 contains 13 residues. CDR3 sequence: CASSEQEFYGYTF. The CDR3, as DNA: TGTGCCAGCAGTGAACAGGAATTCTATGGCTACACCTTC. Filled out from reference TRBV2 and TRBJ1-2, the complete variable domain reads EPEVTQTPSHQVTQMGQEVILRCVPISNHLYFYWYRQILGQKVEFLVSFYNNEISEKSEIFDDQFSVERPDGSNFTLKIRSTKLEDSAMYFCASSEQEFYGYTFGSGTRLTVV.

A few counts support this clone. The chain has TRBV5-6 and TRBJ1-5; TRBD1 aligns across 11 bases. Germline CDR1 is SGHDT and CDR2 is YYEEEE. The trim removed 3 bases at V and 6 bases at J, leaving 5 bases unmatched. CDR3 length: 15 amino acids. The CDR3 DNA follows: TGTGCCAGCAGCTCCGGGACAGGGGGTTTTCAGCCCCAGCATTTT. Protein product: CASSSGTGGFQPQHF.

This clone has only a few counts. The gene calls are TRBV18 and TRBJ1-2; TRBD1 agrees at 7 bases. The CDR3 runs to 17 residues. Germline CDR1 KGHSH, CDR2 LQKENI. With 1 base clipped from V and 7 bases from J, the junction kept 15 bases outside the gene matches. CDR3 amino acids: CASSPRVKTGTLSGYTF. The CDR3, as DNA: TGTGCCAGCTCACCACGGGTGAAGACAGGGACCCTTTCTGGCTACACCTTC.

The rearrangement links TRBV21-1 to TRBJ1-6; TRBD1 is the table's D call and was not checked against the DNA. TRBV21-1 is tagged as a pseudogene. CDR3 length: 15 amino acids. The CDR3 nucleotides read TGTGCCAGCAGCAAAGGAACAGGGACAGAATCACCCCTCCACTTT. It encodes CASSKGTGTESPLHF.

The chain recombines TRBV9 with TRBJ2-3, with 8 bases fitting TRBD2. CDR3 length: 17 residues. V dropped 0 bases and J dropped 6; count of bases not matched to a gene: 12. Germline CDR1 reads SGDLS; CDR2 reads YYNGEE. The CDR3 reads CASSVAPSSSGTDTQYF. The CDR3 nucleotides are TGTGCCAGCAGCGTAGCCCCCTCGAGTAGCGGGACGGATACGCAGTATTTT.

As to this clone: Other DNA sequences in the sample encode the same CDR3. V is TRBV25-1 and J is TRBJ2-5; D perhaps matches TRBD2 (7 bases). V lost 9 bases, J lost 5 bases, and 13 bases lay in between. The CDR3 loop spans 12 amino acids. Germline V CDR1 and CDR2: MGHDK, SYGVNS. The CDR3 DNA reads TGTGCCAGTTCGGGGGGCGGGGAGACCCAGTACTTC. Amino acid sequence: CASSGGGETQYF. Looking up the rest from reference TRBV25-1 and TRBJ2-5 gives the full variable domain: EADIYQTPRYLVIGTGKKITLECSQTMGHDKMYWYQQDPGMELHLIHYSYGVNSTEKGDLSSESTVSRIRTEHFPLTLESARPSHTSQYLCASSGGGETQYFGPGTRLLVL.

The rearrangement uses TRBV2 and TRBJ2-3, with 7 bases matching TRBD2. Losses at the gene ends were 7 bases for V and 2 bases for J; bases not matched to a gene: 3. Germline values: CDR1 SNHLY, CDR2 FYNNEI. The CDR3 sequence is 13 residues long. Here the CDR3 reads CASKLAITDTQYF. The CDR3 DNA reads TGTGCCAGCAAACTAGCGATCACAGATACGCAGTATTTT.

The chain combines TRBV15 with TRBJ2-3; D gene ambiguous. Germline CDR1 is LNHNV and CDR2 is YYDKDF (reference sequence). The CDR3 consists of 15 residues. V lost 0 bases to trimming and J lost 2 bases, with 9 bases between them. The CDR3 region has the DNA TGTGCCACCAGCAGAGATCCACTCGACACAGATACGCAGTATTTT. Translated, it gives CATSRDPLDTDTQYF.

The CDR3 loop is CASSSIPGLSNEQFF. The CDR3 DNA reads TGTGCCAGCAGCTCAATTCCGGGACTAAGTAATGAGCAGTTCTTC. The chain is built from TRBV7-3 and TRBJ2-1; 7 bases match TRBD2. The junction had 10 bases not matched to a gene; V was cut back by 4 bases and J by 7 bases. Germline assignment: CDR1 SGHTA and CDR2 FQGTGA. This CDR3 spans 15 amino acids. The full variable domain, completed using reference TRBV7-3 and TRBJ2-1, is GAGVSQTPSNKVTEKGKYVELRCDPISGHTALYWYRQSLGQGPEFLIYFQGTGAADDSGLPNDRFFAVRPEGSVSTLKIQRTERGDSAVYLCASSSIPGLSNEQFFGPGTRLTVL.

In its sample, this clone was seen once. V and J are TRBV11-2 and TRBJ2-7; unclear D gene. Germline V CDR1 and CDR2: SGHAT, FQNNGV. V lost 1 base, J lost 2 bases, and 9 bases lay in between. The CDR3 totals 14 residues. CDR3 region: CASSLGTVTYEQYF. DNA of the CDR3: TGTGCCAGCAGCTTAGGCACGGTGACCTACGAGCAGTACTTC.

The CDR3 region has the DNA TGTGCCAGCAGCTTAGAATTCGGGGGGACTGAAGCTTTCTTT. This encodes CASSLEFGGTEAFF. The chain uses TRBV7-9 and TRBJ1-1; possibly TRBD1 for D (5 bases). The V end lost 1 base, the J end lost 5 bases, and 11 bases lay between the germline ends. Germline loops: CDR1 SEHNR, CDR2 FQNEAQ (reference sequence). This CDR3 is built from 14 residues.

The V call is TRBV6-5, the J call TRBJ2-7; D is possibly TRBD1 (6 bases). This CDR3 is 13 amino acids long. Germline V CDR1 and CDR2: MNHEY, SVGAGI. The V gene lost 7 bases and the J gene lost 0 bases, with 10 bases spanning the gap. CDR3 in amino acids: CASTQTGSYEQYF. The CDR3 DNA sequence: TGTGCCAGCACCCAGACAGGCTCCTACGAGCAGTACTTC.

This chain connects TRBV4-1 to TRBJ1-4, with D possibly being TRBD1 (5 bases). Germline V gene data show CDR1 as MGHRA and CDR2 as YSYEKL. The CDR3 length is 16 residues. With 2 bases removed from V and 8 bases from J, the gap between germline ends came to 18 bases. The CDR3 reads CASSQTGPFGGEKLFF. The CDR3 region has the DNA TGCGCCAGCAGCCAAACTGGACCGTTCGGGGGGGAAAAACTGTTTTTT.

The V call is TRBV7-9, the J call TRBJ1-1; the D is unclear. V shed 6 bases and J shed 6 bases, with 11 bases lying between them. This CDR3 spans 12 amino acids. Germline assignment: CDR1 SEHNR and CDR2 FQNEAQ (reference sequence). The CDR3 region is CASSSGLSEAFF. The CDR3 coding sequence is TGTGCCAGCAGTTCAGGACTTTCTGAAGCTTTCTTT.

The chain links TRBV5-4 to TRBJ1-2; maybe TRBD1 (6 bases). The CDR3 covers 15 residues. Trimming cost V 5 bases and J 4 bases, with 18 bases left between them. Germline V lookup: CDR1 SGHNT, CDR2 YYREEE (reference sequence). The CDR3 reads CASRVVGGQGYGYTF. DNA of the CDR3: TGTGCCAGCAGAGTGGTCGGGGGGCAAGGCTATGGCTACACCTTC. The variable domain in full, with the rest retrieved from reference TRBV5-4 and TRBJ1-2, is ETGVTQSPTHLIKTRGQQVTLRCSSQSGHNTVSWYQQALGQGPQFIFQYYREEENGRGNFPPRFSGLQFPNYSSELNVNALELDDSALYLCASRVVGGQGYGYTFGSGTRLTVV.